The entry that follows covers one TCR beta chain sequence. No antigen is known for it. No qualities accompany the bases; no much larger clone lies one base away. The CDR1 and CDR2 encoded by the germline V gene are SGHTS and YDEGEE. The CDR3 has 13 amino acids, counting the end cysteine and phenylalanine. Of the read, only the CDR3 DNA is kept; its 39 bases are in frame from base 1. V gives up 0 bases and J gives up 4 bases, and the segment between their germline ends measures 5 bases. The sample is drawn from a study of Ad26.COV2.S vaccination and SARS-CoV-2 variants (dated by TCRdb to about 2021). Context from the whole study: Vaccine-arm donors were drawn from COV1001, a multicentre, randomized, double-blind, placebo-controlled phase I-IIa trial of Ad26.COV2.S in healthy adults. TCRbeta repertoire sequencing was used to assess the specificity and breadth of SARS-CoV-2-reactive T cell receptors after Ad26.COV2.S vaccination. The TCR-sequenced set comprised around 30 samples: around 20 Ad26.COV2.S vaccine recipients, 5 placebo recipients and 8 SARS-CoV-2 convalescent individuals. Blinding of investigators to trial group allocation was maintained during experiments and outcome assessment. Ad26.COV2.S was administered intramuscularly at a dose of 5x10^10 or 1x10^11 viral particles, either as one shot or as two shots given 56 days apart. Participants in the trial were split at random into five groups of five each, receiving low-dose or high-dose Ad26.COV2.S once or twice, or else placebo on both occasions. What the work shows at the level of the full study, not this receptor alone: Non-spike TCR breadth was comparable between vaccine and placebo recipients, consistent with the vaccine containing only spike. After vaccination, substantial breadth of spike-specific CD8+ and CD4+ T cell responses was reported. Compared with placebo recipients, Ad26.COV2.S recipients showed higher spike-specific TCR breadth (P = 0.0014). The authors noted that total T cell responses may have been underestimated by the TCR breadth and depth analyses. The study lacked the statistical power to compare responses across vaccine doses or regimens.

The immunoSEQ Assay was the method used to sequence TCRbeta CDR3 regions. After extraction, genomic DNA underwent amplification by bias-controlled multiplex PCR, followed by high-throughput sequencing. As for how the authors treated the data: To quantify the absolute abundance of every unique TCRbeta CDR3 region, sequences were collapsed and filtered. T cell fraction was estimated by normalizing TCRbeta template counts to usable DNA, with usable DNA measured through amplification of reference genes found in all nucleated cells. Repertoire TCRs were annotated as SARS-CoV-2-specific when V gene, CDR3 amino acid sequence and J gene were exactly matched to a known reactive TCR set. MIRA supplied the reference SARS-CoV-2 TCR set, which was filtered for enrichment in COVID-19-positive ImmuneCODE repertoires so that public or cross-reactive TCRs were removed. Based on the MIRA antigens, annotated TCRs were further analysed at the level of specific ORF or position within ORF. Depth was the summed frequency of annotated unique rearrangements, while breadth was defined as annotated unique rearrangements over total unique productive rearrangements. Group comparisons of TCR breadth used two-sided Wilcoxon rank-sum tests. This is the immuneACCESS table as TCRdb keeps it, with only in-frame sequences that have V and J called. A part of the clones is gone; compared with another copy, unresolved V genes explain less than half, and the rest is unexplained. The V and J calls and the clone size are those of that table, but D and trimming were determined from the DNA. This sample comprises about 680,000 clones, about 89% of them detected only once. The top ten clonotypes cover approximately 1.5% of the sample.

According to the study, the label for this sample's treatment or condition signals: roughly 20 received Ad26.COV2.S at low or high dose, single or two shots; about five received placebo; per-sample allocation not given. For vaccine and placebo recipients, repertoires were sequenced using samples collected on day 63 after the first injection. Cohort 1b enrolled about two dozen adults aged 18-55 years at a single site in Boston, USA, between 29 July and 7 August 2020. Ad26.COV2.S was a replication-incompetent adenovirus type 26 vector expressing a prefusion-stabilized SARS-CoV-2 spike protein from the original Wuhan strain.

This sequence uses TRBV5-8 and TRBJ2-1; no D gene is confidently identified. This TCR was recovered from a person between 18 and 60 years old who received the Ad26.COV2.S COVID-19 vaccine or a placebo. The sample here was peripheral blood, taken in a trial of Ad26.COV2.S vaccine versus placebo. For the CDR3, the sequence is CASSLVSYNEQFF. The DNA sequence is given as TGTGCCAGCAGCTTGGTATCGTACAATGAGCAGTTCTTC.